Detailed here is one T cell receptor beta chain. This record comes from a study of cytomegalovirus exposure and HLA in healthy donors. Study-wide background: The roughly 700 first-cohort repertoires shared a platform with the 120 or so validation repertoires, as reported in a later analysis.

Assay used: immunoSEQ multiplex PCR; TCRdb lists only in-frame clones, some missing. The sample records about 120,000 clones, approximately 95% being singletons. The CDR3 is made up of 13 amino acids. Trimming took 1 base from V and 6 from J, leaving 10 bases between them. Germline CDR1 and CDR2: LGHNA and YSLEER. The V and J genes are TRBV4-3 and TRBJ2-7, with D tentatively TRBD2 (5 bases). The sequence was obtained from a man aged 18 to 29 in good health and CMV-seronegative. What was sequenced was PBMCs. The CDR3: CASSQGRESEQYF. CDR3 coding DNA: TGCGCCAGCAGCCAAGGCCGGGAAAGCGAGCAGTACTTC.